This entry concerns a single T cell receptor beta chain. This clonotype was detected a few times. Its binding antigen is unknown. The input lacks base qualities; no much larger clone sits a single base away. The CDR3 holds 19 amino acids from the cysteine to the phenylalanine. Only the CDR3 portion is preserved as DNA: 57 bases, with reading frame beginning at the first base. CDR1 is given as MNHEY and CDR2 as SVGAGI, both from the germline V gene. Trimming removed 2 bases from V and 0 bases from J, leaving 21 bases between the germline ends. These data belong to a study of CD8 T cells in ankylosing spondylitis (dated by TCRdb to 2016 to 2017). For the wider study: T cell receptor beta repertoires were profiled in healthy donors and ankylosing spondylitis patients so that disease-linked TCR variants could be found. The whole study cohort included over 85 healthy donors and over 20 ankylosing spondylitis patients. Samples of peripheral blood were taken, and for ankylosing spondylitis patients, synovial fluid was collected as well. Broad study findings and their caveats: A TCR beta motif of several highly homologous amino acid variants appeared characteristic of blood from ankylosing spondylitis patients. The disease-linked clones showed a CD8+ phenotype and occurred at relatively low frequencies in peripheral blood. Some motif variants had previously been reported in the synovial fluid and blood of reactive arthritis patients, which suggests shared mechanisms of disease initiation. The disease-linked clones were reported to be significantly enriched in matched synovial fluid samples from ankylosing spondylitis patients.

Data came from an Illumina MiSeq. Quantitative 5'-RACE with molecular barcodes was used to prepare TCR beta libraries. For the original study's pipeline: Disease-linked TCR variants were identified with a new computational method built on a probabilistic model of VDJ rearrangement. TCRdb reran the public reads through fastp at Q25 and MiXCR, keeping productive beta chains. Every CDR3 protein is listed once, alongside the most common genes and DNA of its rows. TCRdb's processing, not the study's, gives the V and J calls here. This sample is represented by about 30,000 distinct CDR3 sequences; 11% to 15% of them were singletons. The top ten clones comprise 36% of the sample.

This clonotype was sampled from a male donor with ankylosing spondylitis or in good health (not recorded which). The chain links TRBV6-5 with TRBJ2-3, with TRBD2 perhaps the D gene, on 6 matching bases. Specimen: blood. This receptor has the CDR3 CASSYLEKRGLASTDTQYF. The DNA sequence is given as TGTGCCAGCAGTTACCTAGAAAAACGGGGACTGGCTAGCACAGATACGCAGTATTTT.